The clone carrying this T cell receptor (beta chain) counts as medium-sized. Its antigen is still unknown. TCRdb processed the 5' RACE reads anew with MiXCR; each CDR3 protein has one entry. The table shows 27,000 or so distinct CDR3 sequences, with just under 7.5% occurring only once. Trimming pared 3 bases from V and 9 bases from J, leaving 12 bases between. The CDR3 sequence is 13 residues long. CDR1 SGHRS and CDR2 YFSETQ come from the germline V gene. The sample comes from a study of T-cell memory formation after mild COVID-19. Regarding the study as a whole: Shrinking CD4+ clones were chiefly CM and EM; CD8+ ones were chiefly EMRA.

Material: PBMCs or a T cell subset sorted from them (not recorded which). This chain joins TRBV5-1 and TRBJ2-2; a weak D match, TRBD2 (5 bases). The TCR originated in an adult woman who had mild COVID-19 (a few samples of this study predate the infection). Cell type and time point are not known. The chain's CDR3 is CASSYNAGRELFF. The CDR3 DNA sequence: TGCGCCAGCAGCTACAACGCGGGCAGGGAGCTGTTTTTT.